This TCR beta chain was identified during a study of T cells in Graves' hyperthyroidism and ophthalmopathy. Study summary: Peripheral blood was drawn at first diagnosis, prior to all treatment.

This clonotype was detected only a few times. The ends lost 5 bases at V and 4 bases at J; junction bases unmatched: 9. CDR1 MNHEY and CDR2 SMNVEV come from the germline V gene (reference sequence). The CDR3 loop spans 17 amino acids. RNA transcripts gave rise to amplified TCR beta CDR3 regions. Initially, a first-round RT-PCR of the TCR CDR3 employed the HTBI primer set. TCRdb re-called the multiplex PCR reads with MiXCR, one entry per CDR3 protein. There are 350,000 or so distinct CDR3 sequences in the sample; over 20% occur only once, and around half lies in the top ten. Diagnosis of hyperthyroidism was new in patients aged 18 to 65, and its duration was under 2 months. The diagnoses drew upon clinical symptoms, serum thyroxine and TRAb, thyroid ultrasound and orbital computed tomography.

The genes are TRBV27 and TRBJ2-5; 14 nucleotides align to TRBD2. The sequence was collected from a woman between 50 and 59 years old with Graves' hyperthyroidism. The sequencing input was blood. CDR3 nucleotides: TGTGCCAGCAGTCTCATAAGACTAGCGGGGGGGCTAGAGACCCAGTACTTC. Residues: CASSLIRLAGGLETQYF.